One and the same sample provided the 11 T cell receptor beta chains below, sequenced in a study of blood T cells in healthy people across ages. The use of a sample-barcoded 5' primer and a J-beta primer mix characterized a second PCR of 7 to 11 cycles. TCRdb analysed the 5' RACE reads with MiXCR anew, one entry per CDR3 protein. The table shows hundreds of thousands of distinct CDR3 sequences, with 45% to 60% occurring only once. Sequencing was done on a sample of blood. These receptors were taken from a woman at least 80 years old in good health.

The chain employs TRBV7-2 and TRBJ2-7; 7 bases are shared with TRBD2. Germline CDR1 is SGHTA and CDR2 is FQGNSA. The CDR3 contains 14 residues. V lost 1 base to trimming and J lost 3 bases; unmatched junction nucleotides: 3. CDR3 amino acids: CASSLERGNYEQYF. CDR3 DNA sequence: TGTGCCAGCAGCTTAGAGCGGGGTAACTACGAGCAGTACTTC. Full variable domain (outside the CDR3, taken from reference TRBV7-2 and TRBJ2-7): GAGVSQSPSNKVTEKGKDVELRCDPISGHTALYWYRQSLGQGLEFLIYFQGNSAPDKSGLPSDRFSAERTGGSVSTLTIQRTQQEDSAVYLCASSLERGNYEQYFGPGTRLTVT.

This clonotype was counted a few times. The chain has TRBV12-3 or TRBV12-4 and TRBJ2-2; D might be TRBD1 or TRBD2, each matching 6 bases. Deletions cut 5 bases from V and 6 bases from J, with 22 bases between. CDR3 length equals 17 residues. This chain's CDR3 is CASSPQGGSGASGELFF. The CDR3 bases are TGTGCCAGCAGTCCGCAAGGCGGGTCGGGGGCGTCCGGGGAGCTGTTTTTT.

This clonotype was counted many times. CDR3 region: CSVGGLAGVTQYF. The CDR3 bases are TGCAGCGTTGGAGGGCTAGCGGGGGTTACGCAGTATTTT. The rearrangement uses TRBV29-1 and TRBJ2-3; 10 bases line up with TRBD2. Germline CDR1 reads SQVTM; CDR2 reads ANQGSEA. The junction had 6 bases not matched to a gene; V was cut back by 4 bases and J by 8 bases. This CDR3 is 13 amino acids long.

The chain employs TRBV9 and TRBJ2-2; D not certain. The V end lost 0 bases, the J end lost 6 bases, and 9 bases lay between the germline ends. Germline V lookup: CDR1 SGDLS, CDR2 YYNGEE. This CDR3 is built from 14 residues. The CDR3 loop reads CASSVDPGPGELFF. DNA for the CDR3: TGTGCCAGCAGCGTAGACCCCGGCCCCGGGGAGCTGTTTTTT.

With respect to this clonotype: This sequence may be a read error, since a much larger clone differs from it by one base. The chain carries TRBV6-6 and TRBJ2-5, with 8 bases identical to TRBD1. CDR1 and CDR2 from the germline V gene are MNHNY and SVGAGI (reference sequence). The CDR3 has 14 residues. The trim removed 5 bases at V and 1 base at J, leaving 3 bases unmatched. CDR3: CASSAGQGQETQYF. The CDR3 region has the DNA TGTGCCAGCAGTGCTGGACAGGGCCAAGAGACCCAGTACTTC.

V gene TRBV10-2 combines with J gene TRBJ2-1; no clear D gene. The V end lost 8 bases, the J end lost 2 bases, and 4 bases lay between the germline ends. Germline values: CDR1 WSHSY, CDR2 SAAADI. The CDR3 is 11 amino acids. In DNA, the CDR3 is TGCGCCAGCGGCACCTACAATGAGCAGTTCTTC. It codes for CASGTYNEQFF.

This clonotype was found a few times. The rearrangement joins TRBV5-4 to TRBJ1-6; tentatively, D is TRBD1 (5 bases). Germline V gene lookup returns CDR1 SGHNT and CDR2 YYREEE (reference sequence). This CDR3 has 16 residues. V shed 2 bases and J shed 2 bases, with 11 bases lying between them. CDR3 in amino acids: CASSFSGGTYNSPLHF. The DNA of the CDR3 is TGTGCCAGCAGCTTTTCTGGGGGTACCTATAATTCACCCCTCCACTTT.

V and J are TRBV6-2 or TRBV6-3 and TRBJ2-7, with D tentatively TRBD1 (6 bases). The V end lost 2 bases, the J end lost 5 bases, and 13 bases lay between the germline ends. The CDR3 has 14 residues. The germline V gene encodes CDR1 MNHEY and CDR2 SVGEGT. The CDR3 bases are TGTGCCAGCAGTTACCAGGGGTCGACAGACGAGCAGTACTTC. Protein: CASSYQGSTDEQYF.

The V gene is TRBV29-1, the J gene TRBJ2-5, with D possibly TRBD1 on 6 matching bases. V dropped 2 bases and J dropped 0 bases, with 10 bases sitting between them. This CDR3 is 14 amino acids long. CDR1 is SQVTM, CDR2 ANQGSEA, per germline. The CDR3 coding sequence is TGCAGCGTTGAATCCGACAGGAACCAAGAGACCCAGTACTTC. It encodes CSVESDRNQETQYF.

V and J are TRBV15 and TRBJ1-1; tentatively, D is TRBD1 (6 bases). This CDR3 is 15 amino acids long. Trimming stripped 7 bases from V and 1 base from J, with 16 bases between. CDR1 and CDR2 from the germline V gene are LNHNV and YYDKDF (reference sequence). The CDR3 sequence is CATNPRQASNTEAFF. The CDR3 DNA reads TGTGCCACCAACCCTCGACAGGCCTCGAACACTGAAGCTTTCTTT.

This chain joins TRBV7-9 and TRBJ2-1, with a weak D call TRBD1 (6 bases). Looked up from germline, CDR1 is SEHNR and CDR2 is FQNEAQ (reference sequence). Trimming removed 5 bases at V and 2 bases at J, with 10 bases between. The CDR3 is 14 residues long. The CDR3 is CASSEDSAYNEQFF. CDR3 bases: TGTGCCAGCAGCGAGGACAGTGCCTACAATGAGCAGTTCTTC.